This entry lists 9 T cell receptor beta chains sequenced from one sample in a study of blood T cells in healthy people across ages. The use of a sample-barcoded 5' primer and a J-beta primer mix characterized a second PCR of roughly 6 to 12 cycles. One entry per CDR3 protein, called by TCRdb with MiXCR from the 5' RACE reads. This sample has about 1.4 million distinct CDR3 sequences, with roughly 59% found just once. The source material was blood. These receptors were obtained from a man younger than 30 in good health.

This chain joins TRBV3-1 and TRBJ2-1, with a weak D call TRBD2 (6 bases). Germline V gene data show CDR1 as LGHDT and CDR2 as YNNKEL (reference sequence). Trimming took off 3 bases at V and 12 bases at J, with 15 bases between the two ends. CDR3 length equals 13 residues. The CDR3 is CASSHLVAAGQFF. As DNA, the CDR3 is TGTGCCAGCAGCCATCTAGTGGCAGCGGGGCAGTTCTTC.

The gene calls are TRBV4-1 and TRBJ1-4; possible D gene TRBD1, 5 bases. CDR3 length: 14 residues. Germline CDR1 reads MGHRA; CDR2 reads YSYEKL. V was pared by 2 bases and J by 7 bases, with 11 bases between. CDR3 nucleotide sequence: TGCGCCAGCAGCCAACCGGGACGGGGTGAAAAACTGTTTTTT. It specifies CASSQPGRGEKLFF.

The V gene is TRBV29-1, the J gene TRBJ1-2; 10 bases are a match to TRBD1. Germline CDR1 SQVTM, CDR2 ANQGSEA. The CDR3 contains 14 residues. The junction had 3 bases not matched to a gene; V was cut back by 2 bases and J by 3 bases. The CDR3 DNA is TGCAGCGTTGAAAGGGACAGGGGCGACTATGGCTACACCTTC. Its protein is CSVERDRGDYGYTF.

The chain combines TRBV5-1 with TRBJ2-2; 7 bases line up with TRBD2. Germline CDR1 SGHRS, CDR2 YFSETQ. This CDR3 has 16 residues. V lost 4 bases, J lost 3 bases, and 9 bases stayed unmatched. CDR3 amino acids: CASSPGAGVDTGELFF. DNA for the CDR3: TGCGCCAGCAGCCCTGGGGCGGGAGTGGACACCGGGGAGCTGTTTTTT.

The chain carries TRBV12-3 or TRBV12-4 and TRBJ2-3; maybe TRBD2 (6 bases). Between the trimmed V and J ends, which lost 7 bases and 4 bases, there was a span of 18 bases. The CDR3 length is 15 residues. The CDR3 region has the DNA TGTGCCAGCACCTTGGGGGGATATAACGCAGATACGCAGTATTTT. Its translation is CASTLGGYNADTQYF.

The chain joins TRBV5-1 to TRBJ2-5; 9 nucleotides agree with TRBD1. CDR3 length equals 14 residues. The V gene end was trimmed by 7 bases and the J gene end by 5 bases; junction bases not matched to a gene: 9. CDR1 and CDR2 (germline): SGHRS, YFSETQ. CDR3 nucleotides: TGCGCCAGCCGCACAACAGGGGGCGGGGAGACCCAGTACTTC. It encodes CASRTTGGGETQYF.

J is TRBJ2-7 and V is TRBV29-1, with D possibly being TRBD2 (6 bases). CDR1 and CDR2 (germline): SQVTM, ANQGSEA. The CDR3 length is 13 residues. V dropped 6 bases and J dropped 5 bases, with 17 bases sitting between them. The CDR3 is CSVTGTEIHEQYF. The CDR3 nucleotides are TGCAGCGTAACCGGGACTGAAATCCACGAGCAGTACTTC.

This clonotype was found a few times. The chain employs TRBV29-1 and TRBJ1-1; D not certain. The CDR3 sequence is 11 residues long. The germline V gene encodes CDR1 SQVTM and CDR2 ANQGSEA. CDR3 sequence (DNA): TGCAGTGTACCCCGAGGCACTGAAGCTTTCTTT. Translated: CSVPRGTEAFF.

V gene TRBV4-2 combines with J gene TRBJ2-7, with TRBD1 as a possible D gene (7 bases). This CDR3 has 16 residues. CDR1 is LGHNA, CDR2 YNFKEQ, per germline. The V end lost 1 base, the J end lost 3 bases, and 16 bases lay between the germline ends. CDR3 region: CASSQGLQGGNYEQYF. The CDR3 DNA sequence: TGTGCCAGCAGCCAAGGCCTCCAGGGGGGAAACTACGAGCAGTACTTC.